The source of this T cell receptor beta chain is a study of T cells after yellow fever vaccination (dated by TCRdb to between 2018 and 2021). Study-level background: The SMART-Seq v4 Ultra Low Input RNA kit was used to prepare libraries from fractions with low cell numbers. To follow T-cell clones before and after both primary and booster YFV17D yellow fever vaccination, bulk TCR alpha and beta repertoires underwent longitudinal sequencing. Two healthy male donors, one aged 18 to 30 and one aged 30 to 40 years, were included in the cohort. Blood was drawn at multiple timepoints before and after primary and secondary immunization, with bulk PBMC replicates and cell subsets isolated. The paper's findings and limits, for the study overall: FACS-sorted repertoires could contain abundant contaminating clonotypes from the bulk population, so computational filtering was required. Because the study included only two donors, the extent to which the findings can be generalized is limited. Compared with the primary T-cell response, the secondary T-cell response was faster but weaker, reaching its peak on day 5 rather than on day 15. After the booster, most of the clones that had expanded following primary vaccination were detected again (almost 98% of CD4 and around 90% of CD8), which suggests that memory was broadly maintained. A small share of clonotypes occurred in both CD4 and CD8 compartments, likely arising from convergent recombination.

TCR cDNA was made using 5'RACE template switching, a step that added a universal primer site and unique molecular identifiers. cDNA synthesis was primed from both the TCR alpha and TCR beta constant segments. Libraries were amplified in two PCR steps, with sample barcodes and sequencing adapters added in the second step. Sequencing of libraries was done on Illumina HiSeq 2500 (2x100 bp) or NovaSeq (2x150 bp). The study's processing was this. Reads were demultiplexed and collapsed into UMI consensus sequences with MIGEC, and V(D)J alignment was performed with MiXCR. Using edgeR on replicate PBMC samples, clonotypes were called vaccine-responding if FDR was below 0.01 and the log2 fold change was above 5 up to day 15. CD4 or CD8 identity was assigned to each bulk clonotype according to whether the clonotype was present at higher abundance in the sequenced CD4 repertoire or the sequenced CD8 repertoire. The public sequencing data were trimmed at Q25 with fastp and processed into clonotypes with MiXCR by TCRdb, which kept only in-frame beta chains. CDR3 protein duplicates are merged, each entry listing the most common genes and DNA. For this entry, the V and J calls and clone size follow TCRdb and not the study's own pipeline. The sample table shows 500,000 to 650,000 distinct CDR3 sequences, and around 16% are seen once. The ten top clones hold 17% of the sample.

The treatment or condition tag for this specimen amounts to: live attenuated yellow fever vaccine strain. At each blood-draw timepoint, two biological replicates of bulk PBMCs were obtained. PBMCs were isolated from peripheral blood using a standard Ficoll-Paque protocol. TriZol was used to extract RNA from bulk PBMCs, CD4 and CD8 fractions, and dextramer-positive and dextramer-negative fractions. Turning to this clonotype: What antigen it recognizes has not been identified. Per-base qualities were not stored, and no clone one base away is much larger.

The source was PBMCs, collected around 5 days after the first yellow fever vaccination. The sequence was obtained from a man younger than 30 who received the YFV17D yellow fever vaccine.

The DNA reads TGCGCCAGCAGCACCCGGACAGGAGGAATCCAAGAGACCCAGTACTTC. It translates as CASSTRTGGIQETQYF. The V and J genes are TRBV5-1 and TRBJ2-5; 7 bases in the junction line up with TRBD1. The germline V and J ends show losses of 4 bases and 1 base respectively, and no gene match explains 10 bases of the junction. Inclusive of the bounding cysteine and phenylalanine, the CDR3 is 16 residues long. The only DNA kept is the CDR3, 48 bases in frame from the first base. The CDR1 and CDR2 encoded by the germline V gene are SGHRS and YFSETQ.